One and the same sample provided the 26 T cell receptor beta chains below, sequenced in a study of blood T cells in healthy people across ages. Using a J-beta primer mix together with a sample-barcoded 5' primer, a second PCR was run for about 6 to 12 cycles. TCRdb re-called the 5' RACE reads with MiXCR, one entry per CDR3 protein. The sample holds about 580,000 distinct CDR3 sequences, around 48% seen once. Sequenced sample: blood. The receptors were sampled from a man of 80 years or more in good health.

This chain uses TRBV2 with TRBJ2-1, with D perhaps matching TRBD2 (7 bases). From germline, CDR1 is SNHLY and CDR2 FYNNEI. V shed 9 bases and J shed 2 bases, with 14 bases lying between them. The length of the CDR3 is 14 residues. The CDR3 DNA follows: TGTGCCAGTAAGGGGGGGGTCACCTACAATGAGCAGTTCTTC. Protein: CASKGGVTYNEQFF.

This clonotype occurred once. The rearrangement joins TRBV4-1 to TRBJ1-1; D is unclear. The CDR3 is 13 amino acids. CDR1 is MGHRA and CDR2 is YSYEKL in the germline V gene. V was trimmed by 1 base and J by 5 bases, leaving 8 bases between them. In nucleotides, the CDR3 is TGCGCCAGCAGCCAAGGGATTCGTACTGAAGCTTTCTTT. This codes for CASSQGIRTEAFF.

The sample holds a few counts of this clonotype. A much larger clone sits a single nucleotide away, making a read error possible. The CDR3 nucleotides are TGCGCCAGCAGCCAGGATCTCGGGAAAGAGCAGTACTTC. Translated: CASSQDLGKEQYF. The chain links TRBV4-3 to TRBJ2-5, with D tentatively TRBD2 (5 bases). Trimming took 3 bases from V and 11 from J, leaving 16 bases between them. This CDR3 is built from 13 residues. Germline CDR1 is LGHNA and CDR2 is YSLEER.

The rearrangement joins TRBV7-2 to TRBJ2-5; D might be TRBD2 (6 bases). V was clipped by 1 base and J by 2 bases, with 17 bases between them. CDR3 length equals 17 residues. Germline loops: CDR1 SGHTA, CDR2 FQGNSA. The CDR3 coding sequence is TGTGCCAGCAGCTTAGGTTGGAGGGGTAGCGGACAAGAGACCCAGTACTTC. Protein: CASSLGWRGSGQETQYF.

The J gene is TRBJ2-5, the V gene TRBV20-1; D is unresolved. This CDR3 comprises 14 residues. Germline lookup yields CDR1 DFQATT and CDR2 SNEGSKA (reference sequence). V lost 3 bases to trimming and J lost 5 bases, with 16 bases between them. CDR3 nucleotides: TGCAGTGCTAGCCACCCAACTCTCCTGGAGACCCAGTACTTC. Its protein is CSASHPTLLETQYF.

Only a few counts were recorded for this clonotype. This chain joins TRBV7-9 and TRBJ2-3; perhaps TRBD2 as D (5 bases). V lost 0 bases and J lost 2, with 6 bases in between. The germline V gene has CDR1 SEHNR and CDR2 FQNEAQ (reference sequence). CDR3 size: 14 residues. In DNA, the CDR3 is TGTGCCAGCAGCTTAGCGAGGGACACAGATACGCAGTATTTT. Translating it yields CASSLARDTDTQYF.

Remarks on this clonotype: The junction departs from germline at one end; a sequencing error may be responsible. V gene TRBV6-5 combines with J gene TRBJ2-3; D possibly uses TRBD1 or TRBD2 (6 bases each). Germline assignment: CDR1 MNHEY and CDR2 SVGAGI. The CDR3 spans 15 residues. CDR3 sequence: CANSYSTRGQNTQYF. In DNA, the CDR3 is TGTGCCAACAGTTACTCGACACGGGGGCAGAATACGCAGTATTTT.

The gene calls are TRBV6-5 and TRBJ1-1; D perhaps matches TRBD1 (6 bases). Trimming took off 7 bases at V and 1 base at J, with 19 bases between the two ends. The CDR3 has 16 residues. Germline V gene sequence: CDR1 MNHEY, CDR2 SVGAGI. As DNA, the CDR3 is TGTGCCAGCACCCCAATGAGGGGGGGGGCGAACACTGAAGCTTTCTTT. Translating it yields CASTPMRGGANTEAFF.

The chain combines TRBV20-1 with TRBJ1-4, with 9 bases identical to TRBD1. Germline CDR1 is DFQATT and CDR2 is SNEGSKA (reference sequence). The CDR3 runs 14 residues. Trimming at V came to 6 bases and at J to 3 bases, leaving 5 bases not matched to a gene. The CDR3 bases are TGCAGTGCGCCTACAGGGGGCCCTAATGAAAAACTGTTTTTT. Protein sequence: CSAPTGGPNEKLFF.

The chain carries TRBV12-3 or TRBV12-4 and TRBJ1-5, with D possibly TRBD1 on 5 matching bases. Between the trimmed V and J ends, which lost 5 bases and 9 bases, there was a span of 20 bases. The CDR3 totals 15 residues. The CDR3 sequence is CASSPAKGHPLPQHF. For the CDR3, the DNA is TGTGCCAGCAGTCCCGCCAAGGGGCATCCTTTGCCCCAGCATTTT.

This chain links TRBV15 with TRBJ2-1; D possibly corresponds to TRBD2 (6 bases). V lost 3 bases, J lost 2 bases, and 17 bases lay in between. This CDR3 is built from 17 residues. Germline V gene data show CDR1 as LNHNV and CDR2 as YYDKDF (reference sequence). The CDR3 bases are TGTGCCACCAGCAGGGCCCCAGGCGGGGCCCCCTACAATGAGCAGTTCTTC. Protein: CATSRAPGGAPYNEQFF.

The chain has TRBV19 and TRBJ2-1; 15 nucleotides agree with TRBD2. V gave up 4 bases and J gave up 3 bases; unmatched junction bases: 7. The V gene's germline CDR1 is LNHDA and CDR2 SQIVND (reference sequence). The CDR3 has 18 residues. This CDR3 reads CASSSPGLAGGVYNEQFF. CDR3 coding DNA: TGTGCCAGTAGTAGCCCTGGACTAGCGGGAGGGGTCTACAATGAGCAGTTCTTC.

This clonotype was observed a handful of times. The J gene is TRBJ2-5, the V gene TRBV6-5; 8 bases line up with TRBD2. Trimming took 3 bases from V and 4 from J; bases not matched to a gene: 4. The CDR3 length is 14 residues. Germline CDR1 reads MNHEY; CDR2 reads SVGAGI. In nucleotides, the CDR3 is TGTGCCAGCAGTTATCGCACTAGCGGAGAGACCCAGTACTTC. Its protein product is CASSYRTSGETQYF.

The V gene is TRBV15, the J gene TRBJ2-6, with 7 bases matching TRBD1. Germline assignment: CDR1 LNHNV and CDR2 YYDKDF (reference sequence). Trimming took 1 base from V and 3 from J; bases not matched to a gene: 9. The CDR3 has 18 amino acids. The CDR3, as DNA: TGTGCCACCAGCAGAGGAAGTGGCAGGGGGATTGGGGCCAACGTCCTGACTTTC. It translates to CATSRGSGRGIGANVLTF.

This clonotype was observed at least ten times. The chain combines TRBV6-6 with TRBJ2-7; 8 bases fit TRBD2. Germline CDR1 reads MNHNY; CDR2 reads SVGAGI (reference sequence). This CDR3 is 13 amino acids long. The junction had 3 bases not matched to a gene; V was cut back by 2 bases and J by 6 bases. CDR3 nucleotide sequence: TGTGCCAGCAGTTACGAGCGGGAGACCGAGCAGTACTTC. It is translated as CASSYERETEQYF.

V and J are TRBV14 and TRBJ2-3; D uncertain. Germline CDR1 SGHDN, CDR2 FVKESK. Trimming removed 4 bases from V and 0 bases from J, with 8 bases in between. The CDR3 length is 14 residues. This CDR3 is CASSRELSTDTQYF. The CDR3 DNA reads TGTGCCAGCAGCCGGGAACTAAGCACAGATACGCAGTATTTT.

This clonotype was counted between two and nine times. V usage is TRBV5-5 and J usage is TRBJ2-7, with 8 bases identical to TRBD2. The germline CDR1 and CDR2 sequences are SGHKS and YYEKEE (reference sequence). The junction had 5 bases not matched to a gene; V was cut back by 2 bases and J by 1 base. CDR3 length: 15 residues. CDR3 bases: TGTGCCAGCAGCTTCGGGGGGGACGGATCCTACGAGCAGTACTTC. This gives the protein CASSFGGDGSYEQYF.

In its sample, this clonotype was seen once. This rearrangement joins TRBV20-1 to TRBJ1-1; 9 bases line up with TRBD1. The CDR3 covers 14 residues. The V gene end was trimmed by 4 bases and the J gene end by 2 bases; junction bases not matched to a gene: 5. Germline-derived CDR1 and CDR2 are DFQATT and SNEGSKA (reference sequence). The chain's CDR3 is CSAIPGQGNTEAFF. The CDR3 DNA sequence: TGCAGTGCTATACCGGGACAGGGCAACACTGAAGCTTTCTTT.

This clonotype came up a few times. The gene calls are TRBV2 and TRBJ2-7, with TRBD1 matching over 11 bases. The CDR3 sequence is 16 residues long. V shed 3 bases, J shed 0 bases, and the junction held 4 bases outside the gene matches. CDR1 is SNHLY and CDR2 is FYNNEI in the germline V gene. CDR3 region: CASSDTGTGGSYEQYF. In DNA form, the CDR3 reads TGTGCCAGCAGTGATACCGGGACAGGGGGCTCCTACGAGCAGTACTTC.

The V and J genes are TRBV5-1 and TRBJ2-1; TRBD2 is a possible D gene (5 bases). Trimming cost V 6 bases and J 0 bases, with 16 bases left between them. The CDR3 is 16 residues long. CDR1 SGHRS and CDR2 YFSETQ come from the germline V gene. The CDR3 sequence: CASTLGLGSSYNEQFF. In DNA form, the CDR3 reads TGCGCCAGCACCCTCGGACTGGGAAGCTCCTACAATGAGCAGTTCTTC.

This clonotype has more than one count but fewer than ten. This chain joins TRBV28 and TRBJ2-7; maybe TRBD2 (5 bases). With 6 bases removed from V and 2 bases from J, the gap between germline ends came to 14 bases. Germline CDR1 and CDR2: MDHEN and SYDVKM. CDR3 length: 14 residues. The CDR3 sequence is CASRIGNGAYEQYF. The CDR3 nucleotides read TGTGCCAGCAGGATCGGGAACGGGGCCTACGAGCAGTACTTC.

V and J are TRBV28 and TRBJ1-2; the match to TRBD1 covers 11 bases. Trimming removed 7 bases from V and 8 bases from J; junction bases left unmatched: 6. The CDR3 is made up of 13 amino acids. The V gene's germline CDR1 is MDHEN and CDR2 SYDVKM. The CDR3 region is CASTGQGAGGYTF. In DNA, the CDR3 is TGTGCCAGCACCGGACAGGGGGCTGGCGGCTACACCTTC.

This clonotype occurred many times. The V call is TRBV6-6, the J call TRBJ2-1; perhaps TRBD1 as D (5 bases). Looked up from germline, CDR1 is MNHNY and CDR2 is SVGAGI (reference sequence). The CDR3 sequence is 14 residues long. Trimming cost V 4 bases and J 10 bases, with 17 bases left between them. CDR3 in DNA: TGTGCCAGCAGTTCCGACCCCGCGGCAGGGGAGCAGTTCTTC. Translating gives CASSSDPAAGEQFF.

The CDR3 reads CASSEAGTSNNEQFF. The DNA for the CDR3 is TGTGCCAGCAGTGAAGCCGGGACTAGCAACAATGAGCAGTTCTTC. The V gene is TRBV7-6, the J gene TRBJ2-1; TRBD2 agrees at 9 bases. J was trimmed by 5 bases and V by 6 bases; bases with no gene match: 8. Germline values: CDR1 SGHVS, CDR2 FNYEAQ. The CDR3 totals 15 residues. The full variable domain, rest sourced from reference TRBV7-6 and TRBJ2-1, is GAGVSQSPRYKVTKRGQDVALRCDPISGHVSLYWYRQALGQGPEFLTYFNYEAQQDKSGLPNDRFSAERPEGSISTLTIQRTEQRDSAMYRCASSEAGTSNNEQFFGPGTRLTVL.

The V call is TRBV19, the J call TRBJ2-7; no definite D call. The CDR3 has 13 amino acids. V shed 2 bases and J shed 3 bases, with 8 bases lying between them. Looked up from germline, CDR1 is LNHDA and CDR2 is SQIVND (reference sequence). Written as DNA, the CDR3 is TGTGCCAGTAGTATAAATCTAGGCTACGAGCAGTACTTC. It is translated as CASSINLGYEQYF.

The chain couples TRBV5-1 to TRBJ1-2, with TRBD1 identical over 7 bases. The V and J ends lost 0 bases and 1 base, in that order; junction bases with no gene match: 3. The CDR3 extends over 15 amino acids. The germline V gene has CDR1 SGHRS and CDR2 YFSETQ. The CDR3 protein is CASSLDGTVNYGYTF. CDR3 bases: TGCGCCAGCAGCTTGGATGGGACAGTTAACTATGGCTACACCTTC.